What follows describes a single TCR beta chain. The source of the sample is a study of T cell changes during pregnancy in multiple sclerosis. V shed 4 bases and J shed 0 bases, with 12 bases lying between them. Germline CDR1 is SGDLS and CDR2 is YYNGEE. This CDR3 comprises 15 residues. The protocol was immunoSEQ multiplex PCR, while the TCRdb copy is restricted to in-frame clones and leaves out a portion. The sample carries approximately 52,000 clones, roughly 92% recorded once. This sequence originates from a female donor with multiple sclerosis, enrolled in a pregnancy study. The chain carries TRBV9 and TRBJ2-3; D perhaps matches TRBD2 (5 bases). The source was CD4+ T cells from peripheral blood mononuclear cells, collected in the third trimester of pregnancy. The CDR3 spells CASSFAGPSTDTQYF. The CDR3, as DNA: TGTGCCAGCAGCTTTGCGGGCCCTAGCACAGATACGCAGTATTTT.